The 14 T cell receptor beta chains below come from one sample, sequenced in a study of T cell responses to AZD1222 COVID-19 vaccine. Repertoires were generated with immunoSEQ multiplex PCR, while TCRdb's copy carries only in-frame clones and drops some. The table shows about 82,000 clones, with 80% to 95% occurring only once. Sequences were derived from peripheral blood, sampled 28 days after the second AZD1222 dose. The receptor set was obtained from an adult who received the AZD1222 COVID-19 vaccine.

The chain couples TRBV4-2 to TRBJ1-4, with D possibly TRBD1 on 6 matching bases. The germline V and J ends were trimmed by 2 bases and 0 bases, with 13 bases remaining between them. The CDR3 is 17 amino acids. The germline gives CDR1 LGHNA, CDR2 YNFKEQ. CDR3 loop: CASSQPQGPATNEKLFF. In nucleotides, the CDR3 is TGTGCCAGCAGCCAACCCCAGGGGCCTGCAACTAATGAAAAACTGTTTTTT.

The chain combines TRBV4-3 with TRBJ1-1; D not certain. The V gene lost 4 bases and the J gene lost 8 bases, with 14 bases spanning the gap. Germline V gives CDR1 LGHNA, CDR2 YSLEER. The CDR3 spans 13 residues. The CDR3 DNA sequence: TGCGCCAGCAGCCGAGGGATAGTCGGGGAAGCTTTCTTT. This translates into CASSRGIVGEAFF.

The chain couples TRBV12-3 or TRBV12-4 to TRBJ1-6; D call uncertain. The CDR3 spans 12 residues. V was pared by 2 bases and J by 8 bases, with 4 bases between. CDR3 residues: CASSLQDSPLHF. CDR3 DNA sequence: TGTGCCAGCAGTTTACAAGATTCACCCCTCCACTTT.

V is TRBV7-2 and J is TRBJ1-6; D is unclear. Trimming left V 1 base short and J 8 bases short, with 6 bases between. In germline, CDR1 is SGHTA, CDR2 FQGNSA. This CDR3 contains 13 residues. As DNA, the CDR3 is TGTGCCAGCAGCTTAGTTACGGATTCACCCCTCCACTTT. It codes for CASSLVTDSPLHF.

The CDR3 sequence: CASSEATTSGKETQYF. In DNA, the CDR3 is TGTGCCAGCAGTGAAGCTACGACTAGCGGGAAAGAGACCCAGTACTTC. The chain uses TRBV2 and TRBJ2-5; 11 nucleotides align to TRBD2. The length of the CDR3 is 16 residues. Germline lookup yields CDR1 SNHLY and CDR2 FYNNEI. V lost 0 bases to trimming and J lost 3 bases; unmatched junction nucleotides: 3.

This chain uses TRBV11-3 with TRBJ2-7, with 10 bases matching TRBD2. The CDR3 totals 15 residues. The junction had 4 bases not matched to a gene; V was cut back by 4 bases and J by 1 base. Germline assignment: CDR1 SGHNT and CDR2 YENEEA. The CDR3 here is CASSSLAGVSYEQYF. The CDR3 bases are TGTGCCAGCAGCTCCCTAGCGGGGGTGTCCTACGAGCAGTACTTC.

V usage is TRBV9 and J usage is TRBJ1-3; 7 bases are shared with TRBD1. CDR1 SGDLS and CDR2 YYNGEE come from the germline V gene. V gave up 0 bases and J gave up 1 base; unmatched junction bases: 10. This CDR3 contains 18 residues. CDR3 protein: CASSVVPLTGWSGNTIYF. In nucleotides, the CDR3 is TGTGCCAGCAGCGTAGTGCCCCTGACAGGGTGGTCTGGAAACACCATATATTTT. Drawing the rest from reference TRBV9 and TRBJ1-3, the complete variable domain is DSGVTQTPKHLITATGQRVTLRCSPRSGDLSVYWYQQSLDQGLQFLIQYYNGEERAKGNILERFSAQQFPDLHSELNLSSLELGDSALYFCASSVVPLTGWSGNTIYFGEGSWLTVV.

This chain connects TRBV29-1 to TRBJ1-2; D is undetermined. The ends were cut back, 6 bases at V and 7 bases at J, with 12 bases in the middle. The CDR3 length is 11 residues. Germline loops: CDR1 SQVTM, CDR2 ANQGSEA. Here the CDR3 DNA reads TGCAGCGTACCTTGGACGTCTGGCTACACCTTC. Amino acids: CSVPWTSGYTF.

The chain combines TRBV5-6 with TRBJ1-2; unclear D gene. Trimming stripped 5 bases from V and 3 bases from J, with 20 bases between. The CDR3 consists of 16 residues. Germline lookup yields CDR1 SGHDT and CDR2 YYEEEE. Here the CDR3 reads CASSHPSGKGYYGYTF. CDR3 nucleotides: TGTGCCAGCAGTCATCCTAGTGGGAAAGGCTACTATGGCTACACCTTC.

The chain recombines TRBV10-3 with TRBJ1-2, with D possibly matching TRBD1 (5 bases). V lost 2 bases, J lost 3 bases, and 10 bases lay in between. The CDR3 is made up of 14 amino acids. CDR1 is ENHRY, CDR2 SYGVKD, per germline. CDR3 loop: CAISEGGIDYGYTF. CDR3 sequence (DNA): TGTGCCATCAGTGAGGGGGGTATCGACTATGGCTACACCTTC.

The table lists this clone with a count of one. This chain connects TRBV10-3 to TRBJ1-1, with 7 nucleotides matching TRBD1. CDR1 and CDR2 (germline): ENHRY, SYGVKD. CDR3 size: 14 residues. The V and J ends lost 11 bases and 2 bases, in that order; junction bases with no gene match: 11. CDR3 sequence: CASSRGQVNTEAFF. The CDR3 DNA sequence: TGTGCCTCCAGTAGGGGGCAGGTAAACACTGAAGCTTTCTTT.

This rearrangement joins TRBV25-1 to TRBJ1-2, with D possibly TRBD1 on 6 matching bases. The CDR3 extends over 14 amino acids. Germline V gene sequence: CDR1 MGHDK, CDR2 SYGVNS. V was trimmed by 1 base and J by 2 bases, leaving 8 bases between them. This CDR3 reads CASSESGTNYGYTF. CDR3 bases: TGTGCCAGCAGTGAATCAGGGACAAACTATGGCTACACCTTC.

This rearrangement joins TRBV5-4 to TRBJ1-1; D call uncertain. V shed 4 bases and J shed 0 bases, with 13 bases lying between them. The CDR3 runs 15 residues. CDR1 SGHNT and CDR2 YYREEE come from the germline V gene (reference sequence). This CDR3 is CASSPRGGLNTEAFF. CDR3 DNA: TGTGCCAGCAGCCCCCGGGGAGGACTGAACACTGAAGCTTTCTTT.

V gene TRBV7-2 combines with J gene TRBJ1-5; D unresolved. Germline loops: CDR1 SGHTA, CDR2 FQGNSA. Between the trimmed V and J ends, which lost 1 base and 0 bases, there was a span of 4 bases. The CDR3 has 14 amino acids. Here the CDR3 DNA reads TGTGCCAGCAGCTTAGACTATAGCAATCAGCCCCAGCATTTT. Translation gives CASSLDYSNQPQHF.